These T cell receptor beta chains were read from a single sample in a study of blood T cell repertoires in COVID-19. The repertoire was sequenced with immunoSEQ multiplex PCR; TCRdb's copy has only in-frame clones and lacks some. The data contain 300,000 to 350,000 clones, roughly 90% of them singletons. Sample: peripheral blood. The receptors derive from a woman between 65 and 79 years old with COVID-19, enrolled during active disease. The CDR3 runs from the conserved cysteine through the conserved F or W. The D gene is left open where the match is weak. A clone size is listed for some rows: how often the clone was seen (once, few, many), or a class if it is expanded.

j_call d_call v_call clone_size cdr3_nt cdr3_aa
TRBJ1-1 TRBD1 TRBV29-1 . TGCAGCGCGACACAGGGGATTAACACTGAAGCTTTCTTT CSATQGINTEAFF
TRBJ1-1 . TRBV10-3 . TGTGCCATCAGTGGAGGGCAGGGGAGACCTGAAGCTTTCTTT CAISGGQGRPEAFF
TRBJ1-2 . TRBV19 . TGTGCCAGTAGTACTGGGGGGGGCTACACCTTC CASSTGGGYTF
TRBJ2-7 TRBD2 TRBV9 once TGTGCCAGCAGCGTAGATGTCGGGGGGGCCCGAGAGCAGTACTTC CASSVDVGGAREQYF
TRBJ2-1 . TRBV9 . TGTGCCAGCAGCGTCGATCAGCAGGGTGAAAGCAATGAGCAGTTCTTC CASSVDQQGESNEQFF
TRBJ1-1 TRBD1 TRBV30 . TGTGCCTGGAGTGTATCCTGGACAGGGGGAACTGAAGCTTTCTTT CAWSVSWTGGTEAFF
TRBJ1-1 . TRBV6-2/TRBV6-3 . TGTGCCAGCAGTTACCCGGAGGGGCCAACGCACACTGAAGCTTTCTTT CASSYPEGPTHTEAFF
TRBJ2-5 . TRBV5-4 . TGTGCCAGCAGCTTGTTGTCCGGGGGACAAGAGACCCAGTACTTC CASSLLSGGQETQYF
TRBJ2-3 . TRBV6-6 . TGTGCCAGCAGTTACTACGAGAGGGATACGCAGTATTTT CASSYYERDTQYF
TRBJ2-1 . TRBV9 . TGTGCCAGCAGCGTAGCGGGACAACACTACAATGAGCAGTTCTTC CASSVAGQHYNEQFF
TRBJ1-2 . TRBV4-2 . TGTGCCAGCAGCCAGTCGCCCGGGGGGGATGGCTACACCTTC CASSQSPGGDGYTF
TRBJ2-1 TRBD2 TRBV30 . TGTGCCTGGAGTGACCTAGCGGGGATTGAGCAGTTCTTC CAWSDLAGIEQFF
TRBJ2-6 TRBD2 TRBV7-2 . TGTGCCAGCAGCTTAGCTAGCGGGGGAAGGGGGGCCAACGTCCTGACTTTC CASSLASGGRGANVLTF
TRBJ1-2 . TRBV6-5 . TGTGCCAGCAGCCCCAACGGTACCCCGAGGCATGGCTACACCTTC CASSPNGTPRHGYTF
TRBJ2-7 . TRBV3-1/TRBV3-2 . TGTGCCAGCAGCCAAGAGGGACTGAACTACGAGCAGTACTTC CASSQEGLNYEQYF
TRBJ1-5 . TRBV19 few TGTGCCAGTAGCTACAGGGTCGAGAGCAATCAGCCCCAGCATTTT CASSYRVESNQPQHF
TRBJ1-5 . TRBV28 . TGTGCCAGCAGTTTAAAAGGGCAGGGAGGTCAGCCCCAGCATTTT CASSLKGQGGQPQHF
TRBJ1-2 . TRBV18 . TGTGCCAGCTCACCACCCGGGTTTGCTAACTATGGCTACACCTTC CASSPPGFANYGYTF
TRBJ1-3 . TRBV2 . TGTGCCAGCACCCTCGGGAGGGGGGCTTTTGGAAACACCATATATTTT CASTLGRGAFGNTIYF
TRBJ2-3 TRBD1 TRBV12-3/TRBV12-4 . TGTGCCAGCAGTTCACAGGGGTATACGCAGTATTTT CASSSQGYTQYF
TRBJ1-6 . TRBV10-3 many TGTGCCATCGGCCCGGACATCGGTAATTCACCCCTCCACTTT CAIGPDIGNSPLHF
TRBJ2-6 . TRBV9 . TGTGCCAGCAGCGTAGTAGCCCCGGCTGGGGCCAACGTCCTGACTTTC CASSVVAPAGANVLTF
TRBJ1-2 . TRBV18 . TGTGCCAGCTCACCAGTGGCTTGGGGGGATGGCTACACCTTC CASSPVAWGDGYTF
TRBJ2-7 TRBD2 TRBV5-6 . TGTGCCAGCAGTTATATCGGGGGGAGCTCCTACGAGCAGTACTTC CASSYIGGSSYEQYF
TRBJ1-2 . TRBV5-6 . TGTGCCAGCAGCCTCGGGGGGCCTAACTATGGCTACACCTTC CASSLGGPNYGYTF
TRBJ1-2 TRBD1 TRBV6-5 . TGTGCCAGCAGTCGGGACAGGGGGAACGGGGGCTACACCTTC CASSRDRGNGGYTF
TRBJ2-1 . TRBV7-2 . TGTGCCAGCAGCTCCCTCCTTGGGCGAAGAACCTACAATGAGCAGTTCTTC CASSSLLGRRTYNEQFF
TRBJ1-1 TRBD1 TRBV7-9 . TGTGCCAGCAGTCGAACAACAGGGGCTGAAGCTTTCTTT CASSRTTGAEAFF
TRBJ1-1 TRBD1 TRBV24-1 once TGTGCCACCAGTGATACCGGGACAGGGGGCACTGAAGCTTTCTTT CATSDTGTGGTEAFF
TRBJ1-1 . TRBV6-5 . TGTGCCAGCAGTTACCGGGGGGTAGACACTGAAGCTTTCTTT CASSYRGVDTEAFF
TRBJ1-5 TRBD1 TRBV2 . TGTGCCAGCAGCGACAAAGGGACAGGGGGGGGTCAGCCCCAGCATTTT CASSDKGTGGGQPQHF
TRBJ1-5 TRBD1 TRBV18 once TGTGCCAGCTCGTCTGGGACAGGGGATACCACCTTTCATTTT CASSSGTGDTTFHF
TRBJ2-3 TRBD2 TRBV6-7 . TGTGCCAGCAGAATCCCGGGACGGGAGGAGATAGATACGCAGTATTTT CASRIPGREEIDTQYF
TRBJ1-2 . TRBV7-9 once TGTGCCAGCAGCTTAGCCGGCGGCCCCGGTGGCTACACCTTC CASSLAGGPGGYTF
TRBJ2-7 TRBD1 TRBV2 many TGTGCCAGCAGTGTTGTACAGGGGTCCTACGAGCAGTACTTC CASSVVQGSYEQYF
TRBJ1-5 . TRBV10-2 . TGCGCCAGCAGTGAGAATGGACAGAGCAATCAGCCCCAGCATTTT CASSENGQSNQPQHF
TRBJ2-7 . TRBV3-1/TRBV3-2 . TGTGCCAGCAGCCAAATCCTTCCGGGACTGGGGGAGCAGTACTTC CASSQILPGLGEQYF
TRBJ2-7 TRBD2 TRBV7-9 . TGTGCCAGCTCGCCCCAGCGGGGGTCCTACGAGCAGTACTTC CASSPQRGSYEQYF
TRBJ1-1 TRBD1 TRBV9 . TGTGCCAGCAGCCCGCGGGGGACAGGGAGTGACACTGAAGCTTTCTTT CASSPRGTGSDTEAFF
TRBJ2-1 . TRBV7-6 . TGTGCCAGCAGCGGAGGGATGGTTAGCTCCTACAATGAGCAGTTCTTC CASSGGMVSSYNEQFF
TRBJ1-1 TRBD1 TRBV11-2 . TGTGCCAGCAGCTCCCAGGGGGACGAAGAAGCTTTCTTT CASSSQGDEEAFF
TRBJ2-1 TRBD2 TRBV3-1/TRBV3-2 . TGTGCCAGCAGAGGACTAGCGGGGCCTCGGGATGAGCAGTTCTTC CASRGLAGPRDEQFF
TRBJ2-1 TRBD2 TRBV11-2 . TGTGCCAGCAGCATTTCTAGCGGGGGACAGGATGAGCAGTTCTTC CASSISSGGQDEQFF
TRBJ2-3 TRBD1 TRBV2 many TGTGCCAGCAGTGCCCAGGGGGCGCCTAGCACAGATACGCAGTATTTT CASSAQGAPSTDTQYF
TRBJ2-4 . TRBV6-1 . TGTGCCAGCAGTGGTGCCCTGACTACCTTAGGCAAAAACATTCAGTACTTC CASSGALTTLGKNIQYF
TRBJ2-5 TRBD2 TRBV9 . TGTGCCAGCAGCGTAATGACTAGCGGTCAAGAGACCCAGTACTTC CASSVMTSGQETQYF
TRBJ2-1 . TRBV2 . TGTGCCAGCAGGAAAGGGAGTAGGGATGAGCAGTTCTTC CASRKGSRDEQFF
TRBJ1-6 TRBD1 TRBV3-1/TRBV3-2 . TGTGCCAGCAAGGATCGGGGGACAGCAAATTCACCCCTCCACTTT CASKDRGTANSPLHF
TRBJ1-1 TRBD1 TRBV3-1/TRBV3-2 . TGTGCCAGCAGCCCGGGGACAGGATTCATGAACACTGAAGCTTTCTTT CASSPGTGFMNTEAFF
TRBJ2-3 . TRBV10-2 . TGCGCCAGCACGAGGGGGGGTCCTACCACAGATACGCAGTATTTT CASTRGGPTTDTQYF